A single sample gave rise to the 18 T cell receptor beta chains below, sequenced in a study of T-cell reconstitution after alpha-beta-depleted transplantation in children. Researchers prepared the TCRbeta library using unique molecular identifiers, the study reports. TCRdb re-called the PCR reads through MiXCR, storing one row per CDR3 protein. The sample holds 500,000 or so distinct CDR3 sequences, approximately 10% seen once. The sample in question was PBMCs, mostly from graft donor cells, obtained 180 days after TCRalphabeta/CD19-depleted stem cell transplant. Receptor source: a female patient between 2 and 10 years old who had a stem cell transplant for aplastic anemia, so the T cells may come from the graft donor.

This clonotype was observed a handful of times. V gene TRBV20-1 combines with J gene TRBJ2-2, with D possibly being TRBD1 (6 bases). Germline values: CDR1 DFQATT, CDR2 SNEGSKA (reference sequence). The CDR3 loop spans 13 amino acids. Trimming shortened V by 4 bases and J by 6 bases, and 12 bases separated the two germline ends. CDR3 DNA sequence: TGCAGTGCTAACAGGGAATTCGCCGGGGAGCTGTTTTTT. Its translation is CSANREFAGELFF.

The chain has TRBV28 and TRBJ1-4, with 7 nucleotides matching TRBD1. Germline assignment: CDR1 MDHEN and CDR2 SYDVKM. This CDR3 spans 14 amino acids. The V gene end was trimmed by 2 bases and the J gene end by 8 bases; junction bases not matched to a gene: 5. CDR3 in amino acids: CASSLTGVVEKLFF. Here the CDR3 DNA reads TGTGCCAGCAGTTTAACAGGGGTTGTGGAAAAACTGTTTTTT.

This clonotype showed up just a few times. V gene TRBV4-1 combines with J gene TRBJ1-1, with D unclear. The V and J ends lost 2 bases and 10 bases respectively, with 8 bases between them. There are 11 residues in the CDR3. Germline V gene lookup returns CDR1 MGHRA and CDR2 YSYEKL. The CDR3 DNA reads TGCGCCAGCAGCCAAAAGTCCGTAGCTTTCTTT. This translates into CASSQKSVAFF.

This clonotype has just a few counts. The rearrangement joins TRBV15 to TRBJ1-5, with 8 nucleotides matching TRBD1. The CDR3 is made up of 13 amino acids. Trimming took 8 bases from V and 3 from J; bases not matched to a gene: 3. Germline V gives CDR1 LNHNV, CDR2 YYDKDF (reference sequence). Here the CDR3 reads CATQGQVNQPQHF. As DNA, the CDR3 is TGTGCCACCCAGGGACAGGTCAATCAGCCCCAGCATTTT.

This clonotype was detected a few times. V is TRBV29-1 and J is TRBJ2-1; D tentatively reads TRBD1 or TRBD2 (5 bases each). The germline V and J ends were trimmed by 7 bases and 5 bases, with 12 bases remaining between them. The CDR3 contains 12 residues. Germline V gene sequence: CDR1 SQVTM, CDR2 ANQGSEA. DNA for the CDR3: TGCAGCGCCGCCGGGACCCACAATGAGCAGTTCTTC. Encoded protein: CSAAGTHNEQFF.

This clonotype was found a few times. This chain uses TRBV4-1 with TRBJ2-1, with D hard to call. CDR1 is MGHRA, CDR2 YSYEKL, per germline. The CDR3 runs 15 residues. The V and J ends lost 1 base and 0 bases respectively, with 7 bases between them. The CDR3 nucleotides read TGCGCCAGCAGCCAAGGAATAAGCTCCTACAATGAGCAGTTCTTC. Amino acid sequence: CASSQGISSYNEQFF.

Notes on this clonotype: One end of the junction fails to match germline, which may point to a read error. The chain carries TRBV15 and TRBJ1-5; D call uncertain. The CDR3 is 15 amino acids. Germline CDR1 LNHNV, CDR2 YYDKDF (reference sequence). The CDR3 nucleotides read TGTGCCACCAGCAGAGTAAGGCAGCTTAATCCGCCCCAGCATTTT. It is translated as CATSRVRQLNPPQHF.

This clonotype showed up just once. The genes are TRBV6-5 and TRBJ1-5, with D uncertain. The germline V and J ends were trimmed by 7 bases and 4 bases, with 8 bases remaining between them. CDR1 and CDR2 from the germline V gene are MNHEY and SVGAGI. This CDR3 comprises 12 residues. The CDR3, as DNA: TGTGCCAGCACCACGGGTAATCAGCCCCAGCATTTT. It specifies CASTTGNQPQHF.

This clonotype has a handful of counts. The V call is TRBV4-3, the J call TRBJ1-5; 7 bases agree with TRBD1. From germline, CDR1 is LGHNA and CDR2 YSLEER. Losses at the gene ends were 1 base for V and 6 bases for J; bases not matched to a gene: 6. CDR3 length: 15 amino acids. DNA for the CDR3: TGCGCCAGCAGCCAAGGACAGGGACGGGCTCAGCCCCAGCATTTT. Translating gives CASSQGQGRAQPQHF.

This clonotype was counted between two and nine times. The V call is TRBV5-6, the J call TRBJ1-1; D call uncertain. The CDR3 contains 15 residues. Germline CDR1 is SGHDT and CDR2 is YYEEEE. V shed 1 base and J shed 0 bases, with 10 bases lying between them. CDR3 nucleotide sequence: TGTGCCAGCAGCTTGTATAGAGCGATGAACACTGAAGCTTTCTTT. It yields the protein CASSLYRAMNTEAFF.

The chain employs TRBV4-1 and TRBJ2-1; 10 bases match TRBD2. This CDR3 is 19 amino acids long. Per the germline V gene, CDR1 is MGHRA and CDR2 is YSYEKL. J was trimmed by 1 base and V by 5 bases; bases with no gene match: 14. CDR3 in amino acids: CASSYGGLALLGSYNEQFF. CDR3 nucleotides: TGCGCCAGCAGCTATGGGGGACTAGCGCTACTGGGGTCCTACAATGAGCAGTTCTTC.

The rearrangement links TRBV7-2 to TRBJ1-5, with D unclear. The CDR3 runs 15 residues. Germline lookup yields CDR1 SGHTA and CDR2 FQGNSA. Trimming left V 5 bases short and J 7 bases short, with 18 bases between. DNA for the CDR3: TGTGCCAGCAGCCATCACAGCGATTCGTACCAGCCCCAGCATTTT. This codes for CASSHHSDSYQPQHF.

The rearrangement links TRBV7-2 to TRBJ2-3, with a tentative D call TRBD2 (5 bases). This CDR3 is built from 15 residues. The germline gives CDR1 SGHTA, CDR2 FQGNSA. The V end lost 3 bases, the J end lost 0 bases, and 10 bases lay between the germline ends. CDR3 coding DNA: TGTGCCAGCAGCTTTCGTAGCGCGAGCACAGATACGCAGTATTTT. Its protein product is CASSFRSASTDTQYF.

The chain is built from TRBV7-2 and TRBJ2-1; D is possibly TRBD2 (6 bases). Germline V gene lookup returns CDR1 SGHTA and CDR2 FQGNSA. The CDR3 has 15 residues. With 4 bases removed from V and 3 bases from J, the gap between germline ends came to 13 bases. The CDR3 region has the DNA TGTGCCAGCAGCTGGGGGGAACCCTACTACAATGAGCAGTTCTTC. Residues: CASSWGEPYYNEQFF.

Ten or more counts support this clonotype. CDR3 in amino acids: CASSWTTASGYNEQFF. In nucleotides, the CDR3 is TGTGCCAGCAGTTGGACAACGGCTAGCGGATACAATGAGCAGTTCTTC. V usage is TRBV6-5 and J usage is TRBJ2-1, with TRBD2 identical over 7 bases. Losses at the gene ends were 4 bases for V and 4 bases for J; bases not matched to a gene: 10. CDR1 is MNHEY, CDR2 SVGAGI, per germline. The CDR3 length is 16 residues.

Only a few counts were recorded for this clonotype. The rearrangement links TRBV7-9 to TRBJ2-4, with 8 nucleotides matching TRBD2. The trim removed 5 bases at V and 5 bases at J, leaving 5 bases unmatched. Germline V gives CDR1 SEHNR, CDR2 FQNEAQ (reference sequence). This CDR3 contains 14 residues. The CDR3 sequence: CASSLREGENIQYF. The CDR3 DNA is TGTGCCAGCAGCCTCCGGGAGGGGGAAAACATTCAGTACTTC.

This clonotype showed up many times. V usage is TRBV12-3 or TRBV12-4 and J usage is TRBJ1-2; D unresolved. This CDR3 has 12 residues. Deletions cut 4 bases from V and 6 bases from J, with 9 bases between. The CDR3 protein is CASSSSGDGYTF. In DNA form, the CDR3 reads TGTGCCAGCAGTTCCAGTGGAGATGGCTACACCTTC.

For this clonotype: An end of the junction differs from the germline gene, which may be a read error. The gene calls are TRBV7-9 and TRBJ2-1, with 7 positions matching TRBD2. Germline V gene lookup returns CDR1 SEHNR and CDR2 FQNEAQ (reference sequence). CDR3 length: 14 residues. In DNA, the CDR3 is TGTGCCAGCAGCCCCCACAACGCGGGAGAGTTCACGGTCTTC. Its translation: CASSPHNAGEFTVF.